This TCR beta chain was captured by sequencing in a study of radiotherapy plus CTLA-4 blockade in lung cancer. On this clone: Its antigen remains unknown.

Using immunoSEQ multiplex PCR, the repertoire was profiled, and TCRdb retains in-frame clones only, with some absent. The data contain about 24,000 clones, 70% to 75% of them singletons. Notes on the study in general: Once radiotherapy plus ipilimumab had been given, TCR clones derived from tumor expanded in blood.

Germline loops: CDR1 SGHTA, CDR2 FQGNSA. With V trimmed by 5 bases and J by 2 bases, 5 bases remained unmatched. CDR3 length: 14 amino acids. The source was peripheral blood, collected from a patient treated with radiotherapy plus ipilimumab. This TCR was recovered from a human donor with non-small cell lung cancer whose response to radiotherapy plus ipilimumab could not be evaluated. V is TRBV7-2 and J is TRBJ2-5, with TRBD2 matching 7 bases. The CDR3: CASSRGGWQETQYF. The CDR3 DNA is TGTGCCAGCAGCCGCGGGGGTTGGCAAGAGACCCAGTACTTC.